This T cell receptor (beta chain) derives from a study of CD8 T cells in ankylosing spondylitis. In its sample, this clonotype was seen a few times. TCRdb reanalysed the 5' RACE reads using MiXCR and keeps one entry per CDR3 protein. Of about 240,000 distinct CDR3 sequences in the sample, around 7.8% are singletons; the top ten hold almost 7%. The V gene's germline CDR1 is SGHVS and CDR2 FNYEAQ. Trimming shortened V by 5 bases and J by 5 bases, and 9 bases separated the two germline ends. CDR3 length: 12 amino acids. Sequencing was carried out using blood, either unsorted or a sorted T cell fraction (not recorded which). The sequence was collected from a male donor with ankylosing spondylitis or in good health (not recorded which). The V call is TRBV7-6, the J call TRBJ2-5, with D maybe TRBD2 (5 bases). CDR3 nucleotides: TGTGCCAGCAGCACTAGTGGGGAGACCCAGTACTTC. Amino acid sequence: CASSTSGETQYF. The full variable domain, with the rest looked up from reference TRBV7-6 and TRBJ2-5, is GAGVSQSPRYKVTKRGQDVALRCDPISGHVSLYWYRQALGQGPEFLTYFNYEAQQDKSGLPNDRFSAERPEGSISTLTIQRTEQRDSAMYRCASSTSGETQYFGPGTRLLVL.